This TCR beta chain was sequenced in a study of T cells in Graves' hyperthyroidism and ophthalmopathy. Regions amplified from RNA transcripts were the TCR beta CDR3 regions. Initially, a first-round RT-PCR of the TCR CDR3 employed the HTBI primer set. TCRdb analysed the multiplex PCR reads with MiXCR anew, one entry per CDR3 protein. The sample shows about 58,000 distinct CDR3 sequences, around half of them seen only once. Study results and caveats: Most clonotypes expanded in thyroid above 0.001 were likewise present in blood. Model-based prediction identified ophthalmopathy a median roughly 5.9 months prior to its onset.

Details on this clonotype: Its antigen is currently unknown.

Germline-derived CDR1 and CDR2 are DFQATT and SNEGSKA (reference sequence). V lost 4 bases and J 6 bases, leaving 13 bases between the germline ends. This CDR3 region has 14 residues. This TCR came from a woman in her 30s with Graves' ophthalmopathy. Specimen: blood. The V call is TRBV20-1, the J call TRBJ1-6; possible D gene TRBD1, 6 bases. The CDR3 sequence is CSAKTTGPNSPLHF. The CDR3 DNA is TGCAGTGCTAAGACGACAGGCCCTAATTCACCCCTCCACTTT.